This TCR beta chain was recovered during a study of blood T cell repertoires in COVID-19 (dated by TCRdb to 2019 to 2021). About the full investigation: Collaborator samples came from the United States, Italy and Spain and covered acute and convalescent phases of COVID-19. The dataset comprised deeply sampled blood TCRbeta repertoires from subjects exposed to, actively infected with, or recovered from COVID-19. Samples were obtained from the ongoing ImmuneRACE study (first 160 participants) and from over 1,000 subjects provided by 6 global collaborators. The prospective study material was composed of cDNA or gDNA derived from T cells, B-cell-depleted T cells, or PBMCs. A de-identified subject ID, COVID-19 status, age in years and sex were almost always included in the sample metadata. A freely available public database, intended as a resource for researchers studying the immune response to SARS-CoV-2, is where the repertoires were released. Where HLA class I and class II types were available, the types were taken from metadata supplied by the sample provider, not from assay-based typing.

As for this clone: The target of this receptor is not known. No quality values exist for individual bases; no much larger clone is one base distant.

Collaborating institutions collected whole blood in K2EDTA tubes following their own protocols. For TCRbeta analysis, collaborator samples were shipped as frozen whole blood, as isolated PBMCs, or as DNA extracted from either sample type. TCRbeta CDR3 regions were amplified from genomic DNA by means of the immunoSEQ Assay, a bias-controlled multiplex PCR. Per the authors' processing: Within the assay, amplification of reference gene primers was used to estimate how many nucleated cells each sample contained. To quantify the absolute abundance of each unique TCRbeta CDR3 rearrangement, sequence reads were collapsed and filtered. For each sample, productive Simpson clonality was calculated by taking the square root of Simpson's diversity index across productive rearrangements. TCRdb holds this immuneACCESS table with in-frame rearrangements only. Some clones are missing; in checked studies, unresolved V genes explain under half, and the rest has no known cause. For V, J and clone size, that table is used; D and trimming come from the DNA. This sample gives tens of thousands of clones in total; under 95% of them show up just once. More than 7% of the sample is taken by the ten largest.

What the authors observed across the whole study: Clinical and demographic metadata were provided uncurated, with the amount varying by source and participant.

The CDR3 goes from the cysteine to the phenylalanine over 15 residues. The entry retains the CDR3 DNA only, 45 bases that are in frame from base 1. Trimming removed 4 bases from V and 3 bases from J; the gene matches leave 6 bases unexplained. Per the germline V gene, SGDLS is the CDR1 and YYNGEE is the CDR2. The V gene is TRBV9 and the J gene is TRBJ2-7; TRBD1 agrees with 11 junctional bases. The sequenced sample consisted of peripheral blood. The receptor comes from a human donor in a cohort sampled during active COVID-19. The sequenced DNA: TGTGCCAGCAGCCCGGGACAGGGGGGCCACTACGAGCAGTACTTC. Its protein reads: CASSPGQGGHYEQYF.